The clone carrying this TCR beta chain was counted a single time. Its specificity is unknown. The length of the CDR3 is 11 residues. Per germline, CDR1 LNHDA and CDR2 SQIVND (reference sequence). The V and J ends lost 7 bases and 6 bases respectively, with 9 bases between them. The sample is drawn from a study of glioma-infiltrating T cells. Study-wide points: Non-neoplastic patients had below-expected tissue-blood divergence, while all gliomas exceeded expectation. Tissue and blood shared very few CDR3 sequences.

Using RNA template, CDR3s of TCR alpha and beta were amplified with iRepertoire arm-PCR. Input was 100-400 ng of tissue mRNA or PBMC total RNA. TCRdb recomputed calls from the multiplex PCR reads with MiXCR, one row per CDR3 protein. The top ten hold over 25% of the sample, which has some 130,000 distinct CDR3 sequences, about 25% seen once. The chain carries TRBV19 and TRBJ1-1; D not certain. Material: glioma tissue, nonneoplastic brain tissue, or PBMCs (not recorded which). The receptor was isolated from a human donor with low-grade glioma or glioblastoma, undergoing nonglioma brain surgery, or in good health (not recorded which). This CDR3 reads CASTRRAEAFF. The CDR3 DNA reads as TGTGCCAGTACTCGGCGGGCTGAAGCTTTCTTT.